The source of this TCR beta chain is a study of blood T cell repertoires in COVID-19. The wider study: Sites in the United States, Italy and Spain provided acute and convalescent COVID-19 samples.

Using immunoSEQ multiplex PCR, the repertoire was profiled, and TCRdb retains in-frame clones only, with some absent. The sample yields 150,000 to 200,000 clones, approximately 90% seen once. The germline V gene has CDR1 SGHVS and CDR2 FQNEAQ. V shed 5 bases, J shed 3 bases, and the junction held 8 bases outside the gene matches. The CDR3 length is 16 residues. The chain has TRBV7-8 and TRBJ1-4; 8 positions agree with TRBD1. This TCR was recovered from a man aged 18 to 29 who had recovered from COVID-19. The sample taken for sequencing was peripheral blood. CDR3 amino acids: CASSQDRVLANEKLFF. The CDR3 DNA reads TGTGCCAGCAGCCAGGACAGGGTCCTTGCTAATGAAAAACTGTTTTTT.